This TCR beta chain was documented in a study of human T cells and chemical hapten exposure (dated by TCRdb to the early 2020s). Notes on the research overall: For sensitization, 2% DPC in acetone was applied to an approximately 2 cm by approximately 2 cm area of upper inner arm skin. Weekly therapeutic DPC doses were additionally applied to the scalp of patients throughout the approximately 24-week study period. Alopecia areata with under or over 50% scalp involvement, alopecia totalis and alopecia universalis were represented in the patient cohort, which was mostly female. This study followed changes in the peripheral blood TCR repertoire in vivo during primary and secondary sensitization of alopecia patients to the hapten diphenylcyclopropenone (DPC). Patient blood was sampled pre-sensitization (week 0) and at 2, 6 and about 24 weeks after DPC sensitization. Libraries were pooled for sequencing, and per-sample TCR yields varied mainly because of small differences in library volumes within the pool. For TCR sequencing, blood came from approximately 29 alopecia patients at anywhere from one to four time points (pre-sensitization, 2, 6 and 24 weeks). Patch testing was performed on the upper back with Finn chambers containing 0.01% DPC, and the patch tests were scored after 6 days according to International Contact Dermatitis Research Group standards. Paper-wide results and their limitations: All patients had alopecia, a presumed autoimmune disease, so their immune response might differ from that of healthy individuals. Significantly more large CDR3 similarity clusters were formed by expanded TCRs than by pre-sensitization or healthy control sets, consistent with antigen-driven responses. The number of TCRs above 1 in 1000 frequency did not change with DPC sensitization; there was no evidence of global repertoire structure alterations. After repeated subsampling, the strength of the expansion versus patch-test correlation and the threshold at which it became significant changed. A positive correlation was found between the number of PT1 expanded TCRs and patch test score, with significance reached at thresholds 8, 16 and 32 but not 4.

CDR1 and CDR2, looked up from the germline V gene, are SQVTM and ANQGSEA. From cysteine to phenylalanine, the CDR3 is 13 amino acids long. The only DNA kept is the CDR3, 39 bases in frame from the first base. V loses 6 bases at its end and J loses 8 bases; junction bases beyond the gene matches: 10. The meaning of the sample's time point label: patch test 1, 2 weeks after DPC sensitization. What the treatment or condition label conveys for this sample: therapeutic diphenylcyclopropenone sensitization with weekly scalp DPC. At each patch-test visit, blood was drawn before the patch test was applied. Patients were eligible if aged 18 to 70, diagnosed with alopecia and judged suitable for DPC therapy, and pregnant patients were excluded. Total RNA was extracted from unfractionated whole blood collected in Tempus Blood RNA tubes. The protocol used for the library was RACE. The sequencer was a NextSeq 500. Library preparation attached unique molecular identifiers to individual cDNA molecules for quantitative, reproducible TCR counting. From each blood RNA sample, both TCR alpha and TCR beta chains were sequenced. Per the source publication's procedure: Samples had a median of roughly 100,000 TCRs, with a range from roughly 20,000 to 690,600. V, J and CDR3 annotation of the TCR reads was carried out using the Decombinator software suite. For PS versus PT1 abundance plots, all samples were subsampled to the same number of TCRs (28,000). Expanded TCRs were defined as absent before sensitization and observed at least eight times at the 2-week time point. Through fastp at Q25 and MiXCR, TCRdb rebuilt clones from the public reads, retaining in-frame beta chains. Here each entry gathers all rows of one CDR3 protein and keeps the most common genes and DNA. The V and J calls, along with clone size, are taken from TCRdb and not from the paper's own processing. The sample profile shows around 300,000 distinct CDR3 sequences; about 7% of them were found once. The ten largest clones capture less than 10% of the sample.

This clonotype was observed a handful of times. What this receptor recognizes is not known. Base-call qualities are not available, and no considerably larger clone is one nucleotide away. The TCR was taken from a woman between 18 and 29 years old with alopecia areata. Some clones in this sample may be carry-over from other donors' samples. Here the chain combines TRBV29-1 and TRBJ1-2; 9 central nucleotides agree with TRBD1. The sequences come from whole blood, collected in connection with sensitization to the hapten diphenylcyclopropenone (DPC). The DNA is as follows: TGCAGCGTCATTATCCGGGACAGGGACGGCTACACCTTC. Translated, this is CSVIIRDRDGYTF.